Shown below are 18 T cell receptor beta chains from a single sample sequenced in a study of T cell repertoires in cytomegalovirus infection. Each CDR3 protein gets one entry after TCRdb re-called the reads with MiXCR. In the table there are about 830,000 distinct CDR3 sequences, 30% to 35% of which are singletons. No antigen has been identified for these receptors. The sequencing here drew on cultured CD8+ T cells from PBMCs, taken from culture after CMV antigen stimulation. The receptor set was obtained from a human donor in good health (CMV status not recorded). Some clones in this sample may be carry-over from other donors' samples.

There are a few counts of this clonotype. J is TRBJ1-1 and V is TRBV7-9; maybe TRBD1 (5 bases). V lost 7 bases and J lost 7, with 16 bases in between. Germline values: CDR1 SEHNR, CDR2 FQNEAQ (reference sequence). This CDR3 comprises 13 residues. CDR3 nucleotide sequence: TGTGCCAGCACCCACGGGGGTTTCAGTGAAGCTTTCTTT. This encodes CASTHGGFSEAFF.

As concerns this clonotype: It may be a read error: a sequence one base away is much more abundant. The CDR3 is CASSHGTDTQYF. In nucleotides, the CDR3 is TGTGCCAGCAGTCACGGGACAGATACGCAGTATTTT. This rearrangement joins TRBV12-3 or TRBV12-4 to TRBJ2-3; D is undetermined. The CDR3 has 12 amino acids. V lost 5 bases and J 3 bases, leaving 6 bases between the germline ends.

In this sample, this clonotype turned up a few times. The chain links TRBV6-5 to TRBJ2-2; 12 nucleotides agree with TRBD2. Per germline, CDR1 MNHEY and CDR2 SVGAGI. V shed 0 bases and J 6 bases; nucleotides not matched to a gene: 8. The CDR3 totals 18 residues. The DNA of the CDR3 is TGTGCCAGCAGTTACTCCTCTAGCGGGGGGGCTGGGGCCGGGGAGCTGTTTTTT. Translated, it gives CASSYSSSGGAGAGELFF.

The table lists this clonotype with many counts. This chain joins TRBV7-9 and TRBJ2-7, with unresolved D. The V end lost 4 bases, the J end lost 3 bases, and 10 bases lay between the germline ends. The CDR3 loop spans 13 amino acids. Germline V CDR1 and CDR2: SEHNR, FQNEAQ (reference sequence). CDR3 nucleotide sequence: TGTGCCAGCAGCTCCCGGGCCCTCTACGAGCAGTACTTC. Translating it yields CASSSRALYEQYF.

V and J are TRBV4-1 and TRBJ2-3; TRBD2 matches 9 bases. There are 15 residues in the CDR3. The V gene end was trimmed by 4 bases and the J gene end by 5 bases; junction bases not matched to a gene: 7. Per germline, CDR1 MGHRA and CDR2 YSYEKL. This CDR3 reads CASSLAGGPGDTQYF. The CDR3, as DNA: TGCGCCAGCAGCCTCGCGGGGGGGCCGGGAGATACGCAGTATTTT.

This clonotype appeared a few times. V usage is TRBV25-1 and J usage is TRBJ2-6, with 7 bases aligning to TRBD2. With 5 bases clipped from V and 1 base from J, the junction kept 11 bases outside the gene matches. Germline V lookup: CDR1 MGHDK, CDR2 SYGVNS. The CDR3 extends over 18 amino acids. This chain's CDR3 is CASSIPTLGGSGANVLTF. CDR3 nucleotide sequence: TGTGCCAGCAGTATTCCTACCCTCGGGGGGTCTGGGGCCAACGTCCTGACTTTC.

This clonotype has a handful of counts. CDR3 protein: CASTPGGSGNTIYF. CDR3 bases: TGTGCCAGCACCCCGGGGGGGTCTGGAAACACCATATATTTT. V gene TRBV6-5 combines with J gene TRBJ1-3; TRBD1 is a possible D gene (5 bases). From germline, CDR1 is MNHEY and CDR2 SVGAGI. Trimming took off 7 bases at V and 1 base at J, with 11 bases between the two ends. The CDR3 length is 14 residues.

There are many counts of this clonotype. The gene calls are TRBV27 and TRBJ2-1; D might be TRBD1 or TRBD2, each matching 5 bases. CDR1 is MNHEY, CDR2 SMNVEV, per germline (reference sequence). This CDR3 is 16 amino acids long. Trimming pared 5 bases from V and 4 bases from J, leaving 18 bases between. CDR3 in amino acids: CASSPNLGDVYNEQFF. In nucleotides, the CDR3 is TGTGCCAGCAGTCCCAACCTGGGGGATGTATACAATGAGCAGTTCTTC.

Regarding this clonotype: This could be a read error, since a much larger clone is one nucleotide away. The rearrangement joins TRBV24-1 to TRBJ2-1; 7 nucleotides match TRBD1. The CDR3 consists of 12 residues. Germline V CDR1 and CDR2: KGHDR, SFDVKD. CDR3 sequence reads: CVTSEPGQEQFF. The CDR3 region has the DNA TGTGTCACCAGTGAACCAGGACAGGAACAGTTCTTC.

The CDR3 DNA reads TGCGCCAGCAGCCGGGGCAGCGGGGCCCCAGGGACAGATACGCAGTATTTT. It codes for CASSRGSGAPGTDTQYF. The V gene is TRBV4-1, the J gene TRBJ2-3; 7 positions agree with TRBD2. There are 17 residues in the CDR3. Germline V lookup: CDR1 MGHRA, CDR2 YSYEKL. V was clipped by 4 bases and J by 3 bases; unmatched bases: 13.

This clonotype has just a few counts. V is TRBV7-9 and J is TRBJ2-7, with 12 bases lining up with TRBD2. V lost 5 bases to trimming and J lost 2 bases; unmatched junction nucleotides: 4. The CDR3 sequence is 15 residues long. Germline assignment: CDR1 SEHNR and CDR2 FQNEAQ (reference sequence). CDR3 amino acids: CASSPTSGRTYEQYF. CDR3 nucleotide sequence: TGTGCCAGCAGCCCGACTAGCGGGAGAACCTACGAGCAGTACTTC.

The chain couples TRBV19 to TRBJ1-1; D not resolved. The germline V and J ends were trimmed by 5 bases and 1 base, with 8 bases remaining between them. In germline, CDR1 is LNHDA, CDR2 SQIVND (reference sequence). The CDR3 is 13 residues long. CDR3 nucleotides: TGTGCCAGTAGTCGCTCAGCGAACACTGAAGCTTTCTTT. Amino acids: CASSRSANTEAFF.

The CDR3 region is CATGGRTSNQPQHF. DNA of the CDR3: TGTGCCACGGGGGGCAGAACGAGCAATCAGCCCCAGCATTTT. The chain couples TRBV12-3 or TRBV12-4 to TRBJ1-5; D perhaps matches TRBD1 (6 bases). The ends were cut back, 10 bases at V and 1 base at J, with 14 bases in the middle. The CDR3 is 14 amino acids.

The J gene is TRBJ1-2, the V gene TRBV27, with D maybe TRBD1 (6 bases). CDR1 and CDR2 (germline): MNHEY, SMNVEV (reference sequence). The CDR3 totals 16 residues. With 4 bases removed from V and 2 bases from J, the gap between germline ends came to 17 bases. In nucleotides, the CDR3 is TGTGCCAGCAGTTCCTCTACAGGGTGGGAGAACTATGGCTACACCTTC. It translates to CASSSSTGWENYGYTF.

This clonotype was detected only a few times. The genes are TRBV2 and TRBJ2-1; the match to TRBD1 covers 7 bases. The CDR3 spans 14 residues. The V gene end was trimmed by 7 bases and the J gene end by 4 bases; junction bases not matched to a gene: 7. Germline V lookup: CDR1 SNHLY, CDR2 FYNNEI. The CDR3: CASTEGDRYNEQFF. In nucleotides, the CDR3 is TGTGCCAGCACCGAAGGGGACAGATACAATGAGCAGTTCTTC.

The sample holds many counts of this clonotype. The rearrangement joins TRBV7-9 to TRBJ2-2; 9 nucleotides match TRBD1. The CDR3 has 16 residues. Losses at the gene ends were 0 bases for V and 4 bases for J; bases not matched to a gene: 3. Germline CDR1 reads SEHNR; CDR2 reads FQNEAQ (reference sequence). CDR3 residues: CASSLASDRGTGELFF. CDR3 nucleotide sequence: TGTGCCAGCAGCTTAGCGTCGGACAGGGGCACCGGGGAGCTGTTTTTT.

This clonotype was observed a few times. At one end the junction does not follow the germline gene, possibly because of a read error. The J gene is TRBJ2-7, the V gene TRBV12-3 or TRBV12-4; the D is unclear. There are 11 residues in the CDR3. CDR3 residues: CASSFGGSPDF. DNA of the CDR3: TGTGCCAGCAGTTTTGGCGGCTCACCGGACTTC.

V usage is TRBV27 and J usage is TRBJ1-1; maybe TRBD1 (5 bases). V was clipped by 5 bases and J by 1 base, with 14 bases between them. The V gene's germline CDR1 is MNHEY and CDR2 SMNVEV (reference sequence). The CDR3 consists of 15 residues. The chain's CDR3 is CASSARGGGNTEAFF. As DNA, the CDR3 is TGTGCCAGCAGTGCCCGCGGGGGTGGGAACACTGAAGCTTTCTTT.